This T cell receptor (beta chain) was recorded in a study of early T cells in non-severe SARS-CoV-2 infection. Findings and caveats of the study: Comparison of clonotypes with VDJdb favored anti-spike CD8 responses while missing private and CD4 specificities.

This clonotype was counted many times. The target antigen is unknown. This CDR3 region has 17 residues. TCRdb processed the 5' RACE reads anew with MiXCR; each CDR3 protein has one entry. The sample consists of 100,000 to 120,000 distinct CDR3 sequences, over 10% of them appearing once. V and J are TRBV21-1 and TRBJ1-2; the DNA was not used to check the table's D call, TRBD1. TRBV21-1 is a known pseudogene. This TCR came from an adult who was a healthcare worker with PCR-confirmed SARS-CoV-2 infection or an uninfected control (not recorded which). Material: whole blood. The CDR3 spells CASSSPRWTGRNYGYTF. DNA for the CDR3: TGTGCCAGCAGCTCCCCCCGCTGGACAGGGAGGAACTATGGCTACACCTTC.